Below, 10 T cell receptor beta chains from the same sample are listed, as sequenced in a study of T cell responses to AZD1222 COVID-19 vaccine. Produced via immunoSEQ multiplex PCR; TCRdb's table is partial and in-frame only. In the table there are about 150,000 clones, 88% of which are singletons. The sequenced sample was peripheral blood, obtained after recovery from COVID-19. All receptors derive from an adult who had recovered from COVID-19.

This clone was picked up one time. Other nucleotide sequences in the sample specify the same CDR3. The gene calls are TRBV11-3 and TRBJ2-1; TRBD2 might be the D (7 bases). Germline V gene lookup returns CDR1 SGHNT and CDR2 YENEEA. The CDR3 is 14 amino acids. With 4 bases removed from V and 10 bases from J, the gap between germline ends came to 17 bases. The CDR3, as DNA: TGTGCCAGCAGCTGGGACGGGGAGGGGGGGGAGCAGTTCTTC. This gives the protein CASSWDGEGGEQFF.

This CDR3 is CSVDGGYTF. CDR3 DNA sequence: TGCAGCGTTGACGGTGGCTACACCTTC. This sequence joins TRBV29-1 and TRBJ1-2; D ambiguous. The CDR3 is 9 residues long. Germline assignment: CDR1 SQVTM and CDR2 ANQGSEA. V lost 3 bases to trimming and J lost 7 bases, with 3 bases between them.

The chain has TRBV6-6 and TRBJ1-1; TRBD1 aligns across 9 bases. The V gene's germline CDR1 is MNHNY and CDR2 SVGAGI (reference sequence). This CDR3 has 13 amino acids. Germline trimming cut 4 bases from V and 5 bases from J; bases unmatched to any gene: 2. The CDR3 DNA follows: TGTGCCAGCAGTTTACAGGGGGCTACTGAAGCTTTCTTT. It yields the protein CASSLQGATEAFF.

The chain combines TRBV25-1 with TRBJ2-7; the D gene is possibly TRBD2 (5 bases). The CDR3 has 11 amino acids. V lost 10 bases and J 9 bases, leaving 16 bases between the germline ends. Germline values: CDR1 MGHDK, CDR2 SYGVNS. In DNA form, the CDR3 reads TGTGCCACCGCTGGGGTGGGAGTGCAGTACTTC. Protein: CATAGVGVQYF.

V usage is TRBV9 and J usage is TRBJ1-1; D is unclear. CDR1 and CDR2 (germline): SGDLS, YYNGEE. V lost 2 bases and J 1 base, leaving 9 bases between the germline ends. The CDR3 totals 14 residues. This chain's CDR3 is CASSVEQWNTEAFF. In nucleotides, the CDR3 is TGTGCCAGCAGCGTTGAACAGTGGAACACTGAAGCTTTCTTT.

The rearrangement joins TRBV28 to TRBJ2-3; D call uncertain. The germline V gene encodes CDR1 MDHEN and CDR2 SYDVKM. The CDR3 contains 12 residues. The germline V and J ends were trimmed by 4 bases and 3 bases, with 5 bases remaining between them. CDR3 coding DNA: TGTGCCAGCAGTTCTCATACAGATACGCAGTATTTT. It yields the protein CASSSHTDTQYF.

The V call is TRBV6-2 or TRBV6-3, the J call TRBJ1-2; D gene unclear. The germline V and J ends were trimmed by 6 bases and 6 bases, with 5 bases remaining between them. The CDR3 is 10 residues long. Germline V gene sequence: CDR1 MNHEY, CDR2 SVGEGT. CDR3 coding DNA: TGTGCCAGCAGCCACAATGGCTACACCTTC. Encoded protein: CASSHNGYTF.

The chain recombines TRBV18 with TRBJ1-4; the D is unclear. In germline, CDR1 is KGHSH, CDR2 LQKENI. The V gene lost 4 bases and the J gene lost 6 bases, with 15 bases spanning the gap. The CDR3 loop spans 15 amino acids. For the CDR3, the DNA is TGTGCCAGCTCACGATCTTGGGGTTGGGATGAAAAACTGTTTTTT. Its protein is CASSRSWGWDEKLFF.

The V call is TRBV5-1, the J call TRBJ2-4; unclear D gene. The germline V and J ends were trimmed by 4 bases and 6 bases, with 17 bases remaining between them. The CDR3 loop spans 15 amino acids. Germline assignment: CDR1 SGHRS and CDR2 YFSETQ. CDR3 in amino acids: CASSMTAAMGNIQYF. In nucleotides, the CDR3 is TGCGCCAGCAGCATGACGGCCGCAATGGGAAACATTCAGTACTTC.

V usage is TRBV5-5 and J usage is TRBJ2-7; 7 bases are shared with TRBD1. The CDR3 sequence is 14 residues long. Germline CDR1 SGHKS, CDR2 YYEKEE (reference sequence). The V gene end was trimmed by 4 bases and the J gene end by 9 bases; junction bases not matched to a gene: 13. The CDR3: CASSLLSGQARQYF. The CDR3 bases are TGTGCCAGCAGCCTACTCTCTGGACAGGCCCGGCAGTACTTC.